Below are 3 T cell receptor beta chains sequenced from a single sample in a study of blood T cell repertoires in COVID-19. TCRdb's table, derived via immunoSEQ multiplex PCR, lists solely in-frame clones and lacks some. Here the sample spans about 120,000 clones, about 92% being singletons. Sequences were obtained from peripheral blood. The receptors come from a man between 50 and 59 years old with active COVID-19.

The chain recombines TRBV10-1 with TRBJ2-5; weak D call: TRBD2 (6 bases). The CDR3 runs 15 residues. Germline values: CDR1 WNHNN, CDR2 SYGVQD (reference sequence). V shed 3 bases and J shed 2 bases, with 13 bases lying between them. CDR3 region: CASSDHRDLQETQYF. The CDR3 DNA reads TGCGCCAGCAGTGACCACCGGGACTTACAAGAGACCCAGTACTTC.

The V gene is TRBV10-3, the J gene TRBJ1-5, with 9 bases aligning to TRBD1. The CDR3 runs to 15 residues. Per germline, CDR1 ENHRY and CDR2 SYGVKD. V lost 7 bases and J lost 0; bases outside the gene matches: 4. The CDR3 is CAINTGGLSNQPQHF. As DNA, the CDR3 is TGTGCCATCAACACAGGGGGCCTTAGCAATCAGCCCCAGCATTTT.

The chain is built from TRBV6-6 and TRBJ1-1; 7 bases match TRBD1. Germline V lookup: CDR1 MNHNY, CDR2 SVGAGI (reference sequence). This CDR3 comprises 14 residues. After removal of 4 bases from V and 5 bases from J, the junction contained 7 bases not matched to a gene. This CDR3 reads CASSSSTGSTEAFF. As DNA, the CDR3 is TGTGCCAGCAGTTCCTCGACAGGGTCGACTGAAGCTTTCTTT.